A single sample gave rise to the 27 T cell receptor beta chains below, sequenced in a study of metastatic and nonmetastatic thyroid tumors. Not a single patient had been given any form of treatment at any point before undergoing thyroid surgery. TCRdb re-clonotyped the PCR reads through MiXCR. Here the sample spans tens of thousands of clones, around 20% being singletons. Sequenced sample: adjacent normal tissue. The receptors were gathered from a male donor with papillary thyroid cancer or a benign thyroid nodule (not recorded which). Some clones in this sample may be carry-over from other donors' samples.

With respect to this clone: An end of the junction differs from the germline gene, which may be a read error. This chain links TRBV10-2 with TRBJ2-3, with D unclear. The CDR3 contains 12 residues. Germline V gene data show CDR1 as WSHSY and CDR2 as SAAADI. The CDR3 protein is CASSSRADTQYF. DNA for the CDR3: TGCGCTAGCAGTTCCCGGGCAGATACGCAGTATTTT.

This clone turned up a few times. This is likely a read error, given that the CDR3 carries no conserved phenylalanine or tryptophan at its end. The J gene is TRBJ1-1, the V gene TRBV6-1, with D perhaps matching TRBD1 (5 bases). This CDR3 is 14 amino acids long. V was cut by 6 bases and J by 5 bases, with 16 bases left in between. From germline, CDR1 is MNHNS and CDR2 SASEGT. CDR3 nucleotides: TGTGCCAGCAGCTTCAGGGCTGGGGTTACTGAAGCTTTCTCT. Its translation is CASSFRAGVTEAFS.

This clone showed up many times. The chain combines TRBV9 with TRBJ2-3; tentative D call: TRBD1 (5 bases). Germline values: CDR1 SGDLS, CDR2 YYNGEE. V was pared by 0 bases and J by 0 bases, with 8 bases between. The CDR3 consists of 15 residues. The CDR3 loop is CASSVGGESTDTQYF. The CDR3 DNA reads TGTGCCAGCAGCGTAGGGGGCGAAAGCACAGATACGCAGTATTTT.

As to this clone: Mismatch with germline at one junction end may stem from a read error. The chain links TRBV2 to TRBJ2-1; 15 bases are a match to TRBD2. CDR1 and CDR2 (germline): SNHLY, FYNNEI. The CDR3 runs 16 residues. Written as DNA, the CDR3 is TGTGCCAGCGGACTAGCGGGAGGGACTTCATACAATGATCAGTTCTTC. Its translation is CASGLAGGTSYNDQFF.

The table lists this clone with a few counts. The rearrangement joins TRBV7-9 to TRBJ2-7; TRBD2 aligns across 9 bases. Trimming took 8 bases from V and 2 from J; bases not matched to a gene: 4. This CDR3 is 13 amino acids long. Germline CDR1 is SEHNR and CDR2 is FQNEAQ (reference sequence). In nucleotides, the CDR3 is TGTGCCAGCGGCAGCGGGAGGACCTACGAGCAGTACTTC. Its translation is CASGSGRTYEQYF. The variable domain in full, with the rest retrieved from reference TRBV7-9 and TRBJ2-7, is DTGVSQNPRHKITKRGQNVTFRCDPISEHNRLYWYRQTLGQGPEFLTYFQNEAQLEKSRLLSDRFSAERPKGSFSTLEIQRTEQGDSAMYLCASGSGRTYEQYFGPGTRLTVT.

This clone has at least ten counts. The chain combines TRBV6-2 or TRBV6-3 with TRBJ2-5, with D perhaps TRBD1 or TRBD2 (5 bases each). The CDR3 consists of 14 residues. The V gene's germline CDR1 is MNHEY and CDR2 SVGEGT. Trimming stripped 6 bases from V and 2 bases from J, with 13 bases between. CDR3 DNA sequence: TGTGCCAGCAGAAGGGACGGAGCTCAAGAGACCCAGTACTTC. Protein: CASRRDGAQETQYF.

Concerning this clone: Additional DNA sequences in this sample encode the identical CDR3. V is TRBV12-3 or TRBV12-4 and J is TRBJ2-1; tentative D call: TRBD1 (5 bases). Trimming took 3 bases from V and 7 from J, leaving 10 bases between them. The CDR3 covers 13 residues. CDR3 in amino acids: CASSLGLRNEQFF. Written as DNA, the CDR3 is TGTGCCAGCAGTTTGGGGCTCCGAAATGAGCAGTTCTTC.

This clone appeared many times. This chain joins TRBV11-2 and TRBJ1-1; D is unresolved. The CDR3 runs 12 residues. V was cut by 3 bases and J by 4 bases, with 6 bases left in between. Germline CDR1 reads SGHAT; CDR2 reads FQNNGV. CDR3 residues: CASSFLATEAFF. In nucleotides, the CDR3 is TGTGCCAGCAGCTTTCTTGCCACTGAAGCTTTCTTT.

In its sample, this clone was seen many times. The J gene is TRBJ2-2, the V gene TRBV11-3, with 7 bases identical to TRBD1. In germline, CDR1 is SGHNT, CDR2 YENEEA. With V trimmed by 5 bases and J by 7 bases, 7 bases remained unmatched. The length of the CDR3 is 14 residues. CDR3 DNA: TGTGCCAGCAGCCCCCGGGACAGTCTCGGGGAGCTGTTTTTT. Translated: CASSPRDSLGELFF.

This clone was seen ten or more times. The chain links TRBV2 to TRBJ1-4; 7 bases fit TRBD1. CDR1 and CDR2 from the germline V gene are SNHLY and FYNNEI. V gave up 8 bases and J gave up 7 bases; unmatched junction bases: 10. This CDR3 region has 14 residues. CDR3 in DNA: TGTGCCAGCCAATGGACAGGTGGTCCTGAAAAACTGTTTTTT. This sequence encodes CASQWTGGPEKLFF.

Worth noting for this clone: A much larger clonotype is one base distant, so this may be a read error. This chain links TRBV5-6 with TRBJ2-6; TRBD1 is a possible D gene (5 bases). The CDR3 extends over 16 amino acids. Germline V gives CDR1 SGHDT, CDR2 YYEEEE. The CDR3 sequence is CASSLGQHSVANVLTF. As DNA, the CDR3 is TGTGCCAGCAGCTTGGGACAGCACTCTGTGGCCAACGTCCTGACTTTC.

This chain connects TRBV5-6 to TRBJ2-7; 7 bases match TRBD2. V gave up 5 bases and J gave up 5 bases; unmatched junction bases: 13. The CDR3 covers 15 residues. Germline assignment: CDR1 SGHDT and CDR2 YYEEEE. CDR3 in DNA: TGTGCCAGCAGTAATCCCGGGGGGTCCTACGACGAGCAGTACTTC. This codes for CASSNPGGSYDEQYF. Drawing the rest from reference TRBV5-6 and TRBJ2-7, the complete variable domain is DAGVTQSPTHLIKTRGQQVTLRCSPKSGHDTVSWYQQALGQGPQFIFQYYEEEERQRGNFPDRFSGHQFPNYSSELNVNALLLGDSALYLCASSNPGGSYDEQYFGPGTRLTVT.

CDR3 protein: CASSERYRELWYF. CDR3 sequence (DNA): TGTGCCAGCAGTGAACGGTATCGAGAGCTCTGGTACTTC. This chain links TRBV6-1 with TRBJ2-7; D is ambiguous. The V and J ends lost 2 bases and 12 bases respectively, with 17 bases between them. CDR1 and CDR2 (germline): MNHNS, SASEGT. The CDR3 sequence is 13 residues long.

On this clone itself: A junction end diverges from the germline sequence, so it may reflect a read error. The chain combines TRBV6-1 with TRBJ2-1; 9 positions agree with TRBD1. The CDR3 is 12 residues long. The germline CDR1 and CDR2 sequences are MNHNS and SASEGT. The CDR3 loop reads CATLDRGTELFF. As DNA, the CDR3 is TGTGCCACGCTGGACAGGGGTACTGAGCTGTTCTTC.

This clone was picked up a small number of times. The same CDR3 arises from other DNA sequences in this sample as well. The J gene is TRBJ2-1, the V gene TRBV6-2 or TRBV6-3; D is perhaps TRBD1 or TRBD2 (5 bases each). Trimming removed 0 bases at V and 2 bases at J, with 11 bases between. The CDR3 has 16 amino acids. Germline lookup yields CDR1 MNHEY and CDR2 SVGEGT. The CDR3 reads CASSYSSGGAYNEQFF. In nucleotides, the CDR3 is TGTGCCAGCAGTTACTCGAGTGGGGGTGCCTACAATGAGCAGTTCTTC.

The table lists this clone with a few counts. At one end, the junction sequence differs from germline, possibly due to a read error. The chain couples TRBV6-4 to TRBJ1-5, with D hard to call. This CDR3 contains 12 residues. Germline V CDR1 and CDR2: MRHNA, SNTAGT. In nucleotides, the CDR3 is TGTGCCAGCAAGAGGTCATGTCAGCCCAAGAATTTT. Its protein is CASKRSCQPKNF.

This clone showed up many times. The chain links TRBV11-1 to TRBJ2-3; possibly TRBD1 for D (6 bases). The germline gives CDR1 SGHAT, CDR2 FQDESV (reference sequence). CDR3 length: 14 residues. V lost 1 base and J lost 5, with 10 bases in between. The CDR3: CASSLGYREDTQYF. The CDR3 bases are TGTGCCAGCAGCTTAGGATACAGGGAAGATACGCAGTATTTT.

This chain uses TRBV11-2 with TRBJ2-1; perhaps TRBD1 as D (6 bases). This CDR3 has 16 amino acids. With 7 bases removed from V and 4 bases from J, the gap between germline ends came to 20 bases. Germline assignment: CDR1 SGHAT and CDR2 FQNNGV. In DNA, the CDR3 is TGTGCCAGCATCTTGGTTCCATCAGGGGTTTACAATGAGCAGTTCTTC. This codes for CASILVPSGVYNEQFF.

This clone was seen at least ten times. V gene TRBV9 combines with J gene TRBJ2-1, with no clear D. V was clipped by 4 bases and J by 9 bases, with 17 bases between them. The CDR3 covers 14 residues. The germline gives CDR1 SGDLS, CDR2 YYNGEE. This CDR3 is CASSSVDDRGEQFF. DNA for the CDR3: TGTGCCAGCAGCAGCGTAGACGACCGCGGTGAGCAGTTCTTC.

This clone was recorded many times. CDR3 sequence reads: CASSQGTGFTDTQYF. Here the CDR3 DNA reads TGTGCCAGCAGCCAAGGGACAGGGTTCACAGATACGCAGTATTTT. The gene calls are TRBV3-1 and TRBJ2-3; 8 bases fit TRBD1. The germline V gene has CDR1 LGHDT and CDR2 YNNKEL (reference sequence). The length of the CDR3 is 15 residues. With 1 base clipped from V and 2 bases from J, the junction kept 2 bases outside the gene matches.

This clone was seen ten or more times. The genes are TRBV9 and TRBJ1-1; 9 nucleotides agree with TRBD1. Looked up from germline, CDR1 is SGDLS and CDR2 is YYNGEE. The J segment lost 1 base and the V segment lost 4 bases, leaving 5 bases of the junction unmatched. CDR3 length equals 15 residues. CDR3 in DNA: TGTGCCAGCAGCCCTCCGGGACAGGGGAACACTGAAGCTTTCTTT. It specifies CASSPPGQGNTEAFF.

There are many counts of this clone. The rearrangement uses TRBV28 and TRBJ2-3; perhaps TRBD2 as D (5 bases). The germline CDR1 and CDR2 sequences are MDHEN and SYDVKM. Trimming took off 3 bases at V and 11 bases at J, with 9 bases between the two ends. The CDR3 sequence is 11 residues long. In DNA form, the CDR3 reads TGTGCCAGCAGTTTGAGGGCCGGGCAGTATTTT. Amino acid sequence: CASSLRAGQYF.

This clone was observed once. This chain links TRBV4-1 with TRBJ1-1; no clear D. The V gene lost 5 bases and the J gene lost 3 bases, with 10 bases spanning the gap. CDR1 and CDR2 (germline): MGHRA, YSYEKL. The CDR3 covers 13 residues. Written as DNA, the CDR3 is TGCGCCAGCAGCTTAAGTGGTGACACTGAAGCTTTCTTT. Translation: CASSLSGDTEAFF.

This clone was found many times. The V gene is TRBV9, the J gene TRBJ2-1; D might be TRBD1 or TRBD2, each matching 5 bases. Germline V gives CDR1 SGDLS, CDR2 YYNGEE. CDR3 length equals 16 residues. Between the trimmed V and J ends, which lost 0 bases and 6 bases, there was a span of 16 bases. Here the CDR3 DNA reads TGTGCCAGCAGCGTAGCTCACACCCCCGGGGCCAATGAGCAGTTCTTC. Translated: CASSVAHTPGANEQFF.

The V call is TRBV6-1, the J call TRBJ2-7; TRBD2 matches at 8 bases. V lost 7 bases, J lost 2 bases, and 7 bases stayed unmatched. This CDR3 has 14 amino acids. CDR1 is MNHNS, CDR2 SASEGT, per germline. CDR3 amino acids: CASKGSGGPYEQYF. The CDR3 DNA is TGTGCCAGCAAGGGTTCGGGAGGGCCCTACGAGCAGTACTTC.

Relative to its sample, this clone is medium-sized. Here the CDR3 DNA reads TGTGCCAGCAGTTTACAGAACTCACCCCTCCACTTT. Translating gives CASSLQNSPLHF. V gene TRBV27 combines with J gene TRBJ1-6, with D unclear. V was trimmed by 2 bases and J by 10 bases, leaving 6 bases between them. Looked up from germline, CDR1 is MNHEY and CDR2 is SMNVEV (reference sequence). The CDR3 runs 12 residues.

The table lists this clone with many counts. The V gene is TRBV18, the J gene TRBJ2-2, with D perhaps TRBD2 (6 bases). CDR3 size: 16 residues. Trimming cost V 0 bases and J 7 bases, with 15 bases left between them. Germline lookup yields CDR1 KGHSH and CDR2 LQKENI. CDR3 nucleotide sequence: TGTGCCAGCTCACCACCGGGAGGTGGGGAGTTCGGGGAGCTGTTTTTT. This gives the protein CASSPPGGGEFGELFF.